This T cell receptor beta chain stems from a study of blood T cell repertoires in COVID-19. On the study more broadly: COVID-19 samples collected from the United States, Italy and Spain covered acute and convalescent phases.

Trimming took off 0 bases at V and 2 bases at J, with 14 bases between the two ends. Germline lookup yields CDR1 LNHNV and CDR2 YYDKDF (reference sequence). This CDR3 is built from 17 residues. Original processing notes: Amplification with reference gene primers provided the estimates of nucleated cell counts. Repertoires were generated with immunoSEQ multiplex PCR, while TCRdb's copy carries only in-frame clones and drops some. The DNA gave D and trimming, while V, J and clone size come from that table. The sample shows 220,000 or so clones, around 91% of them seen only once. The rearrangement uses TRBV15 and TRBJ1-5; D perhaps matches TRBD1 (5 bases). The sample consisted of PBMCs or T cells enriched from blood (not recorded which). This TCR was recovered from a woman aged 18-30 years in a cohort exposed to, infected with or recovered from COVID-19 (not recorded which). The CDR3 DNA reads TGTGCCACCAGCAGAGATTGGGGGGGTGGTGGCAATCAGCCCCAGCATTTT. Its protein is CATSRDWGGGGNQPQHF.